What follows are 11 T cell receptor beta chains derived from one specimen sequenced in a study of human T cells and chemical hapten exposure. One entry per CDR3 protein results from TCRdb running MiXCR on the RACE reads. The data hold around 380,000 distinct CDR3 sequences, with around 5.5% observed a single time. Described time point: pre-sensitization, week 0. Treatment specified: therapeutic diphenylcyclopropenone sensitization with weekly scalp DPC. This sample comprised whole blood, obtained in connection with sensitization to the hapten diphenylcyclopropenone (DPC). The receptors derive from a woman younger than 35 with alopecia areata. Some clones in this sample may be carry-over from other donors' samples.

This clonotype is medium-sized (0.01 to 0.1%) in the sample. The V call is TRBV29-1, the J call TRBJ2-1, with D perhaps TRBD1 (5 bases). Germline CDR1 SQVTM, CDR2 ANQGSEA. The CDR3 has 13 residues. Trimming stripped 7 bases from V and 0 bases from J, with 10 bases between. The CDR3 region is CSAKTDSYNEQFF. The CDR3 bases are TGCAGCGCCAAGACAGACTCCTACAATGAGCAGTTCTTC.

This clonotype occurred many times. The CDR3 is CASSLRRQNTEAFF. CDR3 DNA: TGTGCCAGCAGTTTACGCAGGCAGAACACTGAAGCTTTCTTT. The chain is built from TRBV12-3 or TRBV12-4 and TRBJ1-1; D is unresolved. This CDR3 comprises 14 residues. V lost 2 bases, J lost 1 base, and 8 bases lay in between.

The chain uses TRBV18 and TRBJ2-1, with 7 bases that match TRBD2. The CDR3 runs 18 residues. Germline V gene sequence: CDR1 KGHSH, CDR2 LQKENI. Germline trimming cut 0 bases from V and 2 bases from J; bases unmatched to any gene: 10. DNA for the CDR3: TGTGCCAGCTCACCACCTCGATGGGCTAGCGGTACCTACAATGAGCAGTTCTTC. This codes for CASSPPRWASGTYNEQFF.

In this sample, this clonotype turned up many times. This chain joins TRBV4-3 and TRBJ2-1; tentatively, D is TRBD2 (6 bases). The CDR3 extends over 18 amino acids. Germline CDR1 is LGHNA and CDR2 is YSLEER. V was clipped by 0 bases and J by 2 bases, with 17 bases between them. This CDR3 reads CASSQEAGTGSPYNEQFF. CDR3 DNA: TGCGCCAGCAGCCAAGAGGCGGGAACGGGTTCCCCCTACAATGAGCAGTTCTTC.

This clonotype was seen at least ten times. This sequence joins TRBV12-3 or TRBV12-4 and TRBJ1-2; 9 bases fit TRBD1. V trimming: 6 bases; J trimming: 8 bases; junction bases outside the gene matches: 7. The CDR3 length is 13 residues. CDR3 nucleotide sequence: TGTGCCAGCAGCCGCCGGGACAGGGTAGGCTACACCTTC. Translating gives CASSRRDRVGYTF.

This clonotype was counted many times. The CDR3, as DNA: TGTGCCAGCAGCCCTCAGGCTATTGAGCAGTTCTTC. Amino acids: CASSPQAIEQFF. The gene calls are TRBV12-3 or TRBV12-4 and TRBJ2-1; D unresolved. Trimming pared 6 bases from V and 9 bases from J, leaving 12 bases between. This CDR3 is built from 12 residues.

This clonotype was counted only a few times. The chain joins TRBV20-1 to TRBJ1-1, with a possible D match to TRBD1 (6 bases). This CDR3 comprises 11 residues. The germline CDR1 and CDR2 sequences are DFQATT and SNEGSKA (reference sequence). Between the trimmed V and J ends, which lost 4 bases and 5 bases, there was a span of 8 bases. CDR3 nucleotide sequence: TGCAGTGCTATCAGGGGTACTGAAGCTTTCTTT. Its protein is CSAIRGTEAFF.

This clonotype has a count of ten or more. The rearrangement joins TRBV4-3 to TRBJ1-1; 8 bases agree with TRBD1. The CDR3 is 16 residues long. The germline gives CDR1 LGHNA, CDR2 YSLEER. Trimming took 0 bases from V and 0 from J; bases not matched to a gene: 3. CDR3 in amino acids: CASSQDLGQVNTEAFF. DNA for the CDR3: TGCGCCAGCAGCCAAGATCTGGGACAGGTGAACACTGAAGCTTTCTTT.

Only a few counts were recorded for this clonotype. The V gene is TRBV20-1, the J gene TRBJ1-6, with D tentatively TRBD1 (5 bases). The CDR3 has 16 amino acids. The V gene's germline CDR1 is DFQATT and CDR2 SNEGSKA (reference sequence). V was trimmed by 1 base and J by 4 bases, leaving 14 bases between them. The CDR3 DNA is TGCAGTGCTAGAGCCCCGGGCAGGGAGTATAATTCACCCCTCCACTTT. This codes for CSARAPGREYNSPLHF.

In its sample, this clonotype was seen a few times. The chain combines TRBV6-5 with TRBJ1-1; a weak D match, TRBD1 (6 bases). Germline assignment: CDR1 MNHEY and CDR2 SVGAGI. There are 15 residues in the CDR3. Trimming cost V 5 bases and J 1 base, with 14 bases left between them. The CDR3 protein is CASSRRDTRNTEAFF. CDR3 DNA sequence: TGTGCCAGCAGTCGCCGGGACACAAGGAACACTGAAGCTTTCTTT.

In its sample, this clonotype was seen many times. CDR3 protein: CASHQARNQPQHF. CDR3 nucleotides: TGTGCCAGCCACCAGGCGCGTAATCAGCCCCAGCATTTT. The rearrangement joins TRBV6-2 or TRBV6-3 to TRBJ1-5; D not resolved. The CDR3 consists of 13 residues. V shed 8 bases and J shed 4 bases, with 12 bases lying between them. Looked up from germline, CDR1 is MNHEY and CDR2 is SVGEGT.